This TCR beta chain was identified in a study of blood T cell repertoires in COVID-19 (dated by TCRdb to 2020 to 2022). At the level of the whole study: Samples covering the acute and convalescent phases of COVID-19 were provided by collaborators in the United States, Italy and Spain. Samples came from the ongoing ImmuneRACE study (first 160 participants) plus 1,254 subjects from 6 global collaborators. The repertoires were made available in a free public database intended to serve as a resource for research on the immune response to SARS-CoV-2. Where HLA class I and class II types were available, the types were taken from metadata supplied by the sample provider, not from assay-based typing. The prospective study material was composed of cDNA or gDNA derived from T cells, B-cell-depleted T cells, or PBMCs. Nearly every sample came with metadata listing a de-identified subject ID, COVID-19 status, age in years and sex. Deeply sampled blood TCRbeta repertoires from subjects exposed to, actively infected with, or recovered from COVID-19 were included in the dataset. Broader findings and caveats from the paper: The quantity of clinical and demographic metadata differed by source and by participant and was supplied without curation.

TCRbeta CDR3 regions were amplified from genomic DNA by means of the immunoSEQ Assay, a bias-controlled multiplex PCR. The study's own analysis went as follows. Nucleated cell counts per sample were estimated from amplification of reference gene primers within the assay. To quantify the absolute abundance of each unique TCRbeta CDR3 rearrangement, sequence reads were collapsed and filtered. For each sample, productive Simpson clonality was calculated as the square root of Simpson's diversity index across productive rearrangements. TCRdb stores this immuneACCESS table with in-frame sequences only. Part of the clones is absent; in the studies checked, under half of the shortfall reflects unresolved V genes, and no reason is known for the rest. V and J calls and clone size follow that table, whereas D and trimming were derived from the DNA. The sample profile shows under 100,000 clones; 89% of them were found once. Jointly, the top ten make up more than 3% of the sample.

About this clone: The antigen it recognizes is unknown. Qualities for individual bases were not recorded, and no much larger clone is one base off.

Whole blood was collected in K2EDTA tubes by collaborating institutions according to the institutions' own protocols. For TCRbeta analysis, collaborators shipped samples as frozen whole blood, isolated PBMCs, or DNA extracted from either of those sample types. The V and J ends are trimmed by 4 bases and 0 bases, leaving 17 bases between them. Reading the germline V gene gives CDR1 SGHRS and CDR2 YFSETQ. The CDR3 goes from the cysteine to the phenylalanine over 16 residues. The kept DNA is CDR3 alone, 48 bases in frame from the first base. The clonotype comes from a woman in her 70s with acute or convalescent COVID-19. Sequencing was performed on peripheral blood. In this chain, TRBV5-1 is recombined with TRBJ2-7; TRBD2 is a possible D gene, resting on 6 matching bases. The DNA sequence follows: TGCGCCAGCAGCACGGGGGACTTAACAATCTCCTACGAGCAGTACTTC. It encodes CASSTGDLTISYEQYF. Where the CDR3 stops, the reference TRBV5-1 and TRBJ2-7 genes take over; the full variable domain is KAGVTQTPRYLIKTRGQQVTLSCSPISGHRSVSWYQQTPGQGLQFLFEYFSETQRNKGNFPGRFSGRQFSNSRSEMNVSTLELGDSALYLCASSTGDLTISYEQYFGPGTRLTVT.